This TCR beta chain is drawn from a study of OX40 agonist ivuxolimab in advanced cancers. The data were produced by immunoSEQ multiplex PCR, yet TCRdb's version contains in-frame clones alone and is incomplete. The sample carries thousands of clones, around 80% recorded once. The CDR3 length is 14 residues. The germline V and J ends were trimmed by 2 bases and 9 bases, with 14 bases remaining between them. Germline CDR1 LNHNV, CDR2 YYDKDF (reference sequence). The sequencing used CD4+ or CD8+ T cells sorted from blood, collected in a trial of the OX40 agonist ivuxolimab. This sequence was found in an adult with an advanced solid tumor such as melanoma, head and neck, liver or kidney cancer. The rearrangement joins TRBV15 to TRBJ2-1, with D perhaps TRBD2 (6 bases). CDR3 loop: CATSRRRDLGEQFF. CDR3 in DNA: TGTGCCACCAGCAGAAGGAGGGACTTAGGTGAGCAGTTCTTC.